This T cell receptor beta chain stems from a study of memory CD4+ T cells and cytomegalovirus serostatus. For this clone: Antigen specificity is unknown.

Study-wide points: About 40% of the roughly 160 known CMV-associated TCRbeta sequences appeared in CD4+ memory. Median bootstrapped AUC for CMV status was about 0.94 originally, 0.75 to 0.91 US-trained.

Single viable CD3+CD4+CD8-CD45RO+ cells were sorted as the memory CD4+ T cells. CMV serostatus came from serum IgG against pp150, pp28, p38, p52. The CDR3 sequence is 16 residues long. V dropped 2 bases and J dropped 6; count of bases not matched to a gene: 13. Germline CDR1 and CDR2: MNHNS and SASEGT. Authors' analysis steps: After removing out-of-frame reads, 2 million to 2.5 million distinct TCRbeta sequences remained. The data were produced by immunoSEQ multiplex PCR, yet TCRdb's version contains in-frame clones alone and is incomplete. V and J calls plus clone size are reproduced from that table; the DNA served to infer D and trimming. The table has 25,000 to 30,000 clones, 60% to 80% seen once.

This rearrangement joins TRBV6-1 to TRBJ2-7; 7 bases match TRBD2. The source material was memory CD4+ T cells from blood. The TCR comes from an adult in good health and CMV-seronegative. CDR3 DNA sequence: TGTGCCAGCAGTGAAACTAGCCGGACAAGGGAGGGCGAGCAGTACTTC. Its translation is CASSETSRTREGEQYF.